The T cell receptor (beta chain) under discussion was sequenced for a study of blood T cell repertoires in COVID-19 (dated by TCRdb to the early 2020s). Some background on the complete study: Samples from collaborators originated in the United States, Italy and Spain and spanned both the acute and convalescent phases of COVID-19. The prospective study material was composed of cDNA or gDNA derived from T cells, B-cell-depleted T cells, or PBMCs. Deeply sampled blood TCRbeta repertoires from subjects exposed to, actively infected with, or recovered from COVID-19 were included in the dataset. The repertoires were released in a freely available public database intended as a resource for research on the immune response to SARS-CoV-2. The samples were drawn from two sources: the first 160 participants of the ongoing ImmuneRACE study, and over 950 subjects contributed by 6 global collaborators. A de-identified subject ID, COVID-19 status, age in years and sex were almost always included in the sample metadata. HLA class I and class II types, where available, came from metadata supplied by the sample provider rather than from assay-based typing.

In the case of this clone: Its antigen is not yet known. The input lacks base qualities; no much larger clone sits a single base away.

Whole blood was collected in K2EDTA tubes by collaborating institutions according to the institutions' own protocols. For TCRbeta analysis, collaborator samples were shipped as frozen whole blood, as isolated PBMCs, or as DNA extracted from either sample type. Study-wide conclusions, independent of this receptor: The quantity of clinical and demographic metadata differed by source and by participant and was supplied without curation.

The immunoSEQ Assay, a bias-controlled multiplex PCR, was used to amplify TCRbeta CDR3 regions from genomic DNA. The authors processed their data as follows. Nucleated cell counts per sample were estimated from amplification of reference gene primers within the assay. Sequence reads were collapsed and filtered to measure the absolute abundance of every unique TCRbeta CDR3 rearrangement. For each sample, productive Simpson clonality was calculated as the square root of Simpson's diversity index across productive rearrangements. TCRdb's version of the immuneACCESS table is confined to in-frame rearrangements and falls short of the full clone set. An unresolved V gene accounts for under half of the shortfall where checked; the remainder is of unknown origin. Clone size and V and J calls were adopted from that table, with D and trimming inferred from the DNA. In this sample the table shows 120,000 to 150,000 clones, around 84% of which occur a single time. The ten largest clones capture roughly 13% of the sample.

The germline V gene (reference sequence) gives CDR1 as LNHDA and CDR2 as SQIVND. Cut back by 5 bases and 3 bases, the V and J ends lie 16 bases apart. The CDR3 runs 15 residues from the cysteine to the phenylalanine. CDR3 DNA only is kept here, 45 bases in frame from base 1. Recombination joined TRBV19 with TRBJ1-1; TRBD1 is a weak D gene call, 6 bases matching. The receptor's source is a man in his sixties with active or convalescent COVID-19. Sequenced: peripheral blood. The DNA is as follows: TGTGCCAGTAGTCCCGAAGGGGGATTCGACACTGAAGCTTTCTTT. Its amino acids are CASSPEGGFDTEAFF. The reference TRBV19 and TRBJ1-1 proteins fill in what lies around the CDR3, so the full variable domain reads DGGITQSPKYLFRKEGQNVTLSCEQNLNHDAMYWYRQDPGQGLRLIYYSQIVNDFQKGDIAEGYSVSREKKESFPLTVTSAQKNPTAFYLCASSPEGGFDTEAFFGQGTRLTVV.